Each of the 23 T cell receptor beta chains below was sequenced from the same sample in a study of T cell changes during pregnancy in multiple sclerosis. Generated by immunoSEQ multiplex PCR, the TCRdb table keeps only in-frame clones and is missing some. The sample comprises tens of thousands of clones, about 90% of which are singletons, and around 0.52% rests with the top ten. Sequences were derived from CD4+ T cells from peripheral blood mononuclear cells, sampled in the second trimester of pregnancy. Receptors originate from a female donor with multiple sclerosis, enrolled in a pregnancy study.

CDR3 loop: CASSSPPGDEQYF. The CDR3 DNA follows: TGTGCCAGCAGTTCCCCCCCGGGGGACGAGCAGTACTTC. J is TRBJ2-7 and V is TRBV28; tentative D call: TRBD2 (6 bases). V gave up 4 bases and J gave up 5 bases, with 12 bases separating them. CDR3 length: 13 residues. The germline V gene encodes CDR1 MDHEN and CDR2 SYDVKM. Combining the CDR3 with reference TRBV28 and TRBJ2-7 gives the whole variable domain DVKVTQSSRYLVKRTGEKVFLECVQDMDHENMFWYRQDPGLGLRLIYFSYDVKMKEKGDIPEGYSVSREKKERFSLILESASTNQTSMYLCASSSPPGDEQYFGPGTRLTVT.

This clone was seen just once. This chain uses TRBV6-5 with TRBJ1-4; 11 nucleotides agree with TRBD1. Germline V gene data show CDR1 as MNHEY and CDR2 as SVGAGI. With 5 bases clipped from V and 7 bases from J, the junction kept 3 bases outside the gene matches. CDR3 length: 14 residues. The CDR3 protein is CASSAGTGGEKLFF. The CDR3 nucleotides are TGTGCCAGCAGTGCCGGGACAGGGGGTGAAAAACTGTTTTTT.

This clone occurred a few times. The V and J genes are TRBV27 and TRBJ1-2; 8 bases are a match to TRBD1. This CDR3 contains 13 residues. The V and J ends lost 6 bases and 7 bases, in that order; junction bases with no gene match: 7. Per the germline V gene, CDR1 is MNHEY and CDR2 is SMNVEV (reference sequence). The CDR3 DNA reads TGTGCCAGCAGGGATACAGGGGGGCTTGGCTACACCTTC. Its translation: CASRDTGGLGYTF.

The genes are TRBV4-3 and TRBJ1-2, with D unclear. Germline V gene lookup returns CDR1 LGHNA and CDR2 YSLEER. The V gene lost 0 bases and the J gene lost 7 bases, with 6 bases spanning the gap. The CDR3 loop spans 12 amino acids. This CDR3 reads CASSQDRGGYTF. The CDR3 DNA reads as TGCGCCAGCAGCCAAGATCGGGGTGGCTACACCTTC.

The rearrangement links TRBV6-1 to TRBJ2-3, with D possibly TRBD1 on 5 matching bases. The CDR3 is 13 amino acids. V was trimmed by 6 bases and J by 2 bases, leaving 9 bases between them. Germline CDR1 and CDR2: MNHNS and SASEGT. CDR3 protein: CASRGLLTDTQYF. CDR3 in DNA: TGTGCCAGCAGGGGGCTACTCACAGATACGCAGTATTTT.

V and J are TRBV11-2 and TRBJ1-4, with 7 bases fitting TRBD1. Germline loops: CDR1 SGHAT, CDR2 FQNNGV. This CDR3 comprises 15 residues. J was trimmed by 8 bases and V by 4 bases; bases with no gene match: 10. The CDR3 is CASSSLQGPREKLFF. The CDR3, as DNA: TGTGCCAGCAGCTCCTTACAGGGGCCTAGAGAAAAACTGTTTTTT.

The table lists this clone with a few counts. The CDR3 DNA reads as TGTGCCAGCAGTTTAACCAGGGATTTGGCTGAAGCTTTCTTT. This codes for CASSLTRDLAEAFF. This chain links TRBV28 with TRBJ1-1; tentative D call: TRBD1 (5 bases). The CDR3 length is 14 residues. V lost 2 bases to trimming and J lost 6 bases, with 13 bases between them. Germline V gene sequence: CDR1 MDHEN, CDR2 SYDVKM.

The V gene is TRBV29-1, the J gene TRBJ1-5; the match to TRBD1 covers 7 bases. Germline V gives CDR1 SQVTM, CDR2 ANQGSEA. The CDR3 sequence is 13 residues long. J gave up 2 bases and V 6 bases, and 4 bases lay outside the gene matches. CDR3 coding DNA: TGCAGCGTCCGACAGGGCGGCAATCAGCCCCAGCATTTT. It specifies CSVRQGGNQPQHF.

Only one count was recorded for this clone. The chain is built from TRBV7-6 and TRBJ2-5; D remains unclear. With 2 bases removed from V and 5 bases from J, the gap between germline ends came to 9 bases. Germline V gene lookup returns CDR1 SGHVS and CDR2 FNYEAQ. This CDR3 region has 13 residues. The CDR3 loop is CASSLSLAETQYF. The CDR3 DNA reads TGTGCCAGCAGCTTAAGTCTTGCGGAGACCCAGTACTTC.

The chain uses TRBV15 and TRBJ2-1; 8 bases fit TRBD1. This CDR3 is built from 15 residues. The V and J ends lost 5 bases and 6 bases, in that order; junction bases with no gene match: 9. The germline V gene has CDR1 LNHNV and CDR2 YYDKDF (reference sequence). The CDR3 DNA is TGTGCCACCAGCCCCCGGACAGGGATCGTCAATGAGCAGTTCTTC. Its protein product is CATSPRTGIVNEQFF.

The chain has TRBV5-5 and TRBJ1-4, with 9 bases lining up with TRBD1. Germline CDR1 and CDR2: SGHKS and YYEKEE (reference sequence). This CDR3 region has 18 residues. J gave up 0 bases and V 4 bases, and 10 bases lay outside the gene matches. CDR3 DNA sequence: TGTGCCAGCAGCCGTGCCGGGACAGGGAGTTCAACTAATGAAAAACTGTTTTTT. This codes for CASSRAGTGSSTNEKLFF.

The chain couples TRBV6-1 to TRBJ2-7, with TRBD2 matching 7 bases. The length of the CDR3 is 15 residues. V lost 3 bases, J lost 0 bases, and 5 bases stayed unmatched. Per germline, CDR1 MNHNS and CDR2 SASEGT. The CDR3 DNA follows: TGTGCCAGCAGTGATCTAGCGGCAAGCTCCTACGAGCAGTACTTC. It codes for CASSDLAASSYEQYF.

V and J are TRBV7-8 and TRBJ1-5; D is uncertain. V was pared by 5 bases and J by 3 bases, with 14 bases between. Germline values: CDR1 SGHVS, CDR2 FQNEAQ. CDR3 length: 15 amino acids. CDR3 nucleotide sequence: TGTGCCAGCAGCCCCCTGGGCAATCTCAATCAGCCCCAGCATTTT. Translation gives CASSPLGNLNQPQHF.

The gene calls are TRBV18 and TRBJ2-3; TRBD2 agrees at 13 bases. The CDR3 sequence is 16 residues long. With 4 bases clipped from V and 3 bases from J, the junction kept 4 bases outside the gene matches. Germline assignment: CDR1 KGHSH and CDR2 LQKENI. Written as DNA, the CDR3 is TGTGCCAGCTCACTTCGGACTAGCGGGAGTACAGATACGCAGTATTTT. Translation: CASSLRTSGSTDTQYF. Variable domain in full (rest from reference TRBV18 and TRBJ2-3): NAGVMQNPRHLVRRRGQEARLRCSPMKGHSHVYWYRQLPEEGLKFMVYLQKENIIDESGMPKERFSAEFPKEGPSILRIQQVVRGDSAAYFCASSLRTSGSTDTQYFGPGTRLTVL.

This clone was counted only a few times. DNA of the CDR3: TGTGCCAGCAGGTCAGGGCAAGACACTGAAGCTTTCTTT. It is translated as CASRSGQDTEAFF. The chain is built from TRBV7-9 and TRBJ1-1; tentative D call: TRBD1 (5 bases). The CDR3 length is 13 residues. CDR1 is SEHNR and CDR2 is FQNEAQ in the germline V gene (reference sequence). Trimming removed 6 bases at V and 3 bases at J, with 11 bases between.

The V and J genes are TRBV9 and TRBJ1-1; D remains ambiguous. The CDR3 runs 14 residues. With 4 bases removed from V and 2 bases from J, the gap between germline ends came to 12 bases. CDR1 is SGDLS, CDR2 YYNGEE, per germline. Here the CDR3 DNA reads TGTGCCAGCAGCCCACGTTCAGGCAACACTGAAGCTTTCTTT. Translated, it gives CASSPRSGNTEAFF.

The rearrangement joins TRBV6-6 to TRBJ2-5; 7 bases map to TRBD1. The CDR3 runs 15 residues. Germline CDR1 MNHNY, CDR2 SVGAGI (reference sequence). J lost 1 base, V lost 7 bases, and 9 bases had no gene match. CDR3 sequence: CASILQRGPQETQYF. As DNA, the CDR3 is TGTGCCAGCATTCTACAGAGGGGGCCCCAAGAGACCCAGTACTTC.

V and J are TRBV11-2 and TRBJ2-1, with TRBD2 identical over 10 bases. The CDR3 has 18 residues. Trimming removed 1 base from V and 7 bases from J; junction bases left unmatched: 13. Germline V CDR1 and CDR2: SGHAT, FQNNGV. The chain's CDR3 is CASSLGLSGRAFPNEQFF. The CDR3 DNA reads TGTGCCAGCAGCTTAGGCTTGAGCGGGAGGGCCTTTCCGAATGAGCAGTTCTTC. Based on the CDR3 plus reference TRBV11-2 and TRBJ2-1, the full variable domain is EAGVAQSPRYKIIEKRQSVAFWCNPISGHATLYWYQQILGQGPKLLIQFQNNGVVDDSQLPKDRFSAERLKGVDSTLKIQPAKLEDSAVYLCASSLGLSGRAFPNEQFFGPGTRLTVL.

This sequence joins TRBV5-5 and TRBJ1-1; D unresolved. Per the germline V gene, CDR1 is SGHKS and CDR2 is YYEKEE (reference sequence). V shed 2 bases and J shed 7 bases, with 12 bases lying between them. The CDR3 sequence is 13 residues long. In DNA form, the CDR3 reads TGTGCCAGCAGCTTATCGACCGGGAGTGAAGCTTTCTTT. Its translation is CASSLSTGSEAFF.

V gene TRBV19 combines with J gene TRBJ2-3, with D possibly TRBD2 on 6 matching bases. Germline V lookup: CDR1 LNHDA, CDR2 SQIVND (reference sequence). The CDR3 has 15 amino acids. V gave up 4 bases and J gave up 4 bases, with 15 bases separating them. This CDR3 is CASSTPGLPPDTQYF. Written as DNA, the CDR3 is TGTGCCAGTAGTACACCGGGACTCCCGCCAGATACGCAGTATTTT.

This chain joins TRBV19 and TRBJ2-4; 8 bases align to TRBD1. CDR3 length equals 15 residues. CDR1 and CDR2 (germline): LNHDA, SQIVND (reference sequence). After removal of 4 bases from V and 2 bases from J, the junction contained 4 bases not matched to a gene. The DNA for the CDR3 is TGTGCCAGTAGTACCCGACAGGGGCCCAAAAACATTCAGTACTTC. Translation gives CASSTRQGPKNIQYF. Filled out from reference TRBV19 and TRBJ2-4, the complete variable domain reads DGGITQSPKYLFRKEGQNVTLSCEQNLNHDAMYWYRQDPGQGLRLIYYSQIVNDFQKGDIAEGYSVSREKKESFPLTVTSAQKNPTAFYLCASSTRQGPKNIQYFGAGTRLSVL.

The chain has TRBV4-1 and TRBJ1-4; D is undetermined. Trimming cost V 1 base and J 5 bases, with 14 bases left between them. Germline CDR1 MGHRA, CDR2 YSYEKL. The CDR3 contains 16 residues. The CDR3 loop reads CASSQVQTTLNEKLFF. The DNA for the CDR3 is TGCGCCAGCAGCCAAGTGCAGACTACCTTAAATGAAAAACTGTTTTTT.

The chain is built from TRBV29-1 and TRBJ2-3; 10 bases align to TRBD1. J was trimmed by 1 base and V by 8 bases; bases with no gene match: 6. Germline loops: CDR1 SQVTM, CDR2 ANQGSEA. This CDR3 region has 14 residues. This chain's CDR3 is CSLSGTGGTDTQYF. DNA of the CDR3: TGCAGCTTATCCGGGACAGGGGGCACAGATACGCAGTATTTT.